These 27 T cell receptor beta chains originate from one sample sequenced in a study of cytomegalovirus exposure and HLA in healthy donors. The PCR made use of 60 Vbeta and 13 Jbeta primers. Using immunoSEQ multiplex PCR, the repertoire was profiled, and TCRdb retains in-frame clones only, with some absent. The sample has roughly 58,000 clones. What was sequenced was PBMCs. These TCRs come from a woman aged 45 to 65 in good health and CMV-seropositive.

The DNA of the CDR3 is TGTGCCACCGGGACAGGGGGTTTTGGCTACGAGCAGTACTTC. It specifies CATGTGGFGYEQYF. The chain is built from TRBV19 and TRBJ2-7; TRBD1 agrees at 11 bases. The CDR3 length is 14 residues. Germline-derived CDR1 and CDR2 are LNHDA and SQIVND (reference sequence). The trim removed 10 bases at V and 3 bases at J, leaving 8 bases unmatched.

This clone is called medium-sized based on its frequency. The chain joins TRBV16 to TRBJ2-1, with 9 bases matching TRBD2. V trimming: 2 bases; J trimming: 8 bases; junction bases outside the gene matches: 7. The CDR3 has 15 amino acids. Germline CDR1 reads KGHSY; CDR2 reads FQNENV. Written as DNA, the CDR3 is TGTGCCAGCAGCCAAGATGCGGGAGGGCCTCATGAGCAGTTCTTC. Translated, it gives CASSQDAGGPHEQFF.

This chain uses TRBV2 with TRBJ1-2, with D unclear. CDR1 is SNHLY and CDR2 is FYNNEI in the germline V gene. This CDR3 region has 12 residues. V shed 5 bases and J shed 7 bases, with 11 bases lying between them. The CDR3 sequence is CASSSSRGGYTF. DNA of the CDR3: TGTGCCAGCAGTAGTTCAAGAGGTGGCTACACCTTC.

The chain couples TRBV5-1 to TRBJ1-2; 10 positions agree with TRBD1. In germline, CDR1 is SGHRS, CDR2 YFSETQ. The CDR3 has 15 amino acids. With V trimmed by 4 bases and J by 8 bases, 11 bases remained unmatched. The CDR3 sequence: CASSLDGQGVWGYTF. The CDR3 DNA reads TGCGCCAGCAGCCTGGATGGACAGGGGGTGTGGGGCTACACCTTC.

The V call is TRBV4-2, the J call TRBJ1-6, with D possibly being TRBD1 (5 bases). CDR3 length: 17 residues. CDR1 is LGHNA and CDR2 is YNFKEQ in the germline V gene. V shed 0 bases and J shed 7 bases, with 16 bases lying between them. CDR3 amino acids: CASSQDGAVTTNSPLHF. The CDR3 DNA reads TGTGCCAGCAGCCAAGATGGGGCAGTGACGACGAATTCACCCCTCCACTTT.

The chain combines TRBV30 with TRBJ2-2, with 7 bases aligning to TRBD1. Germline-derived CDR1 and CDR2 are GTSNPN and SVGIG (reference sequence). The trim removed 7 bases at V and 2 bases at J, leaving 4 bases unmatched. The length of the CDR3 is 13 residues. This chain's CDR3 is CAYWTGNTGELFF. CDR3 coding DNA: TGTGCCTACTGGACAGGAAACACCGGGGAGCTGTTTTTT.

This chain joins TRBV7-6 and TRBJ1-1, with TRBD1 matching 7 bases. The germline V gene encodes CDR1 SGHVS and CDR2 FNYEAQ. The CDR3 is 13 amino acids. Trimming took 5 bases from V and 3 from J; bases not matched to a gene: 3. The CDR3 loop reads CASSHRGHTEAFF. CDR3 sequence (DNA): TGTGCCAGCAGCCACAGGGGACACACTGAAGCTTTCTTT.

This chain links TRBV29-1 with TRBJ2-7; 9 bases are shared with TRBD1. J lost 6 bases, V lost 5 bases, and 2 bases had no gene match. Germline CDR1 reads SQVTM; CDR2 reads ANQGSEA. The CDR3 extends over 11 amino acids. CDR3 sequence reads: CSVTGGTEQYF. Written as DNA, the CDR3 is TGCAGCGTTACAGGGGGCACCGAGCAGTACTTC.

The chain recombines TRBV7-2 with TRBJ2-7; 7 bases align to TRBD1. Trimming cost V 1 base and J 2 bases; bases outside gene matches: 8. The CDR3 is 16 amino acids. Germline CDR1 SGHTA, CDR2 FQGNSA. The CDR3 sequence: CASSLVSGTATYEQYF. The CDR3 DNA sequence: TGTGCCAGCAGCTTAGTGTCCGGGACAGCTACCTACGAGCAGTACTTC.

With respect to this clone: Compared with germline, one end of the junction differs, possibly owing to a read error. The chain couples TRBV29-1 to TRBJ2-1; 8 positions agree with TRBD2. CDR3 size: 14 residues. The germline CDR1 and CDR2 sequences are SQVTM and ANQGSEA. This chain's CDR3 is CSVDRGGSDNEQFF. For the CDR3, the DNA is TGCAGCGTTGATCGGGGGGGCTCCGACAATGAGCAGTTCTTC.

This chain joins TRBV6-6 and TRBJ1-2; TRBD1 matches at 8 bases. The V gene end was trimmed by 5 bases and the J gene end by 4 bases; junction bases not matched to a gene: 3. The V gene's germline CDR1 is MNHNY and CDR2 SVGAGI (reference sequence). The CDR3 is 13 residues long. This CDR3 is CASSTGQAYGYTF. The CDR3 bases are TGTGCCAGCAGTACGGGACAGGCCTATGGCTACACCTTC.

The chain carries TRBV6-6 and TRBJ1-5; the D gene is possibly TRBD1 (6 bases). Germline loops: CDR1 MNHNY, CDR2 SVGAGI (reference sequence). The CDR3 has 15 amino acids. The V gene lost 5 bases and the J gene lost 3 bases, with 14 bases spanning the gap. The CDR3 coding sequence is TGTGCCAGCAGTAAGGGGGGGGTAGACAATCAGCCCCAGCATTTT. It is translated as CASSKGGVDNQPQHF.

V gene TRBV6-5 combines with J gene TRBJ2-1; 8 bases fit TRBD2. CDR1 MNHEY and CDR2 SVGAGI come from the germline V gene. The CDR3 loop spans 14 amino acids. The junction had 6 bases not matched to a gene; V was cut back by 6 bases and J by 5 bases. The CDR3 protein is CASRNVAGNNEQFF. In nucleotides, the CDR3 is TGTGCCAGCAGAAATGTAGCGGGGAACAATGAGCAGTTCTTC.

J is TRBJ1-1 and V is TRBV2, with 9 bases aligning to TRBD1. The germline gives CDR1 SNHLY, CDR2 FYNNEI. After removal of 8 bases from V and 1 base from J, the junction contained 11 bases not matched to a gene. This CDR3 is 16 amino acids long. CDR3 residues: CASRTGEFMGNTEAFF. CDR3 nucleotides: TGTGCCAGCCGGACAGGGGAGTTTATGGGGAACACTGAAGCTTTCTTT.

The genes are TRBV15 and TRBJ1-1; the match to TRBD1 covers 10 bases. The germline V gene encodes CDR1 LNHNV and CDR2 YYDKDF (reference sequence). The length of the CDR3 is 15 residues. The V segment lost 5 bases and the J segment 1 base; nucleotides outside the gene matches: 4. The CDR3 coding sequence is TGTGCCACCAGCGGACAGGGGGAAAGGAACACTGAAGCTTTCTTT. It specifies CATSGQGERNTEAFF.

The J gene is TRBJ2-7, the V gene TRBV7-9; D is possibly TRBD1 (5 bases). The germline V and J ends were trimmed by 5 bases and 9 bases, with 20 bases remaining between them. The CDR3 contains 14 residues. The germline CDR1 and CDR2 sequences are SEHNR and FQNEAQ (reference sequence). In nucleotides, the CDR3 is TGTGCCAGCAGCCTCATGGGGCCCTCGTCGGTGCAGTACTTC. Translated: CASSLMGPSSVQYF.

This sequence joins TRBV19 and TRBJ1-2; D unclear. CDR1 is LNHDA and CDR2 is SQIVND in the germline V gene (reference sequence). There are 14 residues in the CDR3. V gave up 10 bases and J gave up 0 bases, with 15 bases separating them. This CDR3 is CATLGGSANYGYTF. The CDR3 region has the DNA TGTGCCACCCTTGGCGGATCAGCTAACTATGGCTACACCTTC. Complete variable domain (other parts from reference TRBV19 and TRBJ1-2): DGGITQSPKYLFRKEGQNVTLSCEQNLNHDAMYWYRQDPGQGLRLIYYSQIVNDFQKGDIAEGYSVSREKKESFPLTVTSAQKNPTAFYLCATLGGSANYGYTFGSGTRLTVV.

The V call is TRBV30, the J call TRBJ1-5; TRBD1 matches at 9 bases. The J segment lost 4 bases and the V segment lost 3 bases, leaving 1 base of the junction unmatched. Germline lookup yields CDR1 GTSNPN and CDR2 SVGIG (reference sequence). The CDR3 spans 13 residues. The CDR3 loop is CAWRGQGNQPQHF. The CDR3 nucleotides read TGTGCCTGGAGGGGACAGGGTAATCAGCCCCAGCATTTT.

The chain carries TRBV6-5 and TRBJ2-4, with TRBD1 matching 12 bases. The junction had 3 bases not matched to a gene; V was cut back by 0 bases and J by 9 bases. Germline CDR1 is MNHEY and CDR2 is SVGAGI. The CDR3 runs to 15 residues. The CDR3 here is CASSYSRGQGAIQYF. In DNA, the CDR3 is TGTGCCAGCAGTTACTCTAGGGGACAGGGGGCCATTCAGTACTTC.

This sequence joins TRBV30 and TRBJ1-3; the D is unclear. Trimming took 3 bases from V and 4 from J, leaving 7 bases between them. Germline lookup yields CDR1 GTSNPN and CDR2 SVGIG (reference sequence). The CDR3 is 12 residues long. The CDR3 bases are TGTGCCTGGAGCCCTCGGGGAAACACCATATATTTT. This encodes CAWSPRGNTIYF.

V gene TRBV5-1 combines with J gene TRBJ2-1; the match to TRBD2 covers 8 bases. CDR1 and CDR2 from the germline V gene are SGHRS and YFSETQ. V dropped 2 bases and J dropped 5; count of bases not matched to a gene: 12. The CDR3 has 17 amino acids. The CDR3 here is CASSLVAGLPLDNEQFF. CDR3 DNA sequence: TGCGCCAGCAGCTTAGTAGCGGGGCTCCCTCTCGACAATGAGCAGTTCTTC.

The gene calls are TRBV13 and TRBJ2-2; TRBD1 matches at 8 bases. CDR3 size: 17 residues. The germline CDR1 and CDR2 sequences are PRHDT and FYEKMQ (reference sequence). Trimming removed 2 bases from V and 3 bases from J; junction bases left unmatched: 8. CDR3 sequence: CASSLSQGADYTGELFF. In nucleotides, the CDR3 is TGTGCCAGCAGCTTAAGCCAGGGGGCAGATTACACCGGGGAGCTGTTTTTT. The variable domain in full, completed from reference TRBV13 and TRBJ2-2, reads AAGVIQSPRHLIKEKRETATLKCYPIPRHDTVYWYQQGPGQDPQFLISFYEKMQSDKGSIPDRFSAQQFSDYHSELNMSSLELGDSALYFCASSLSQGADYTGELFFGEGSRLTVL.

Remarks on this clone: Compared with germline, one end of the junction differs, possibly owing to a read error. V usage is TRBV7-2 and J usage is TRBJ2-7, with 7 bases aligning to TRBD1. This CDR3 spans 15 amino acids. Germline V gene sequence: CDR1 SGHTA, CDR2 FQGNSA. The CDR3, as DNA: TGTGCCAGCAGCCTAGCCGGGACAGTCTCCTACGAGCAGTACTTC. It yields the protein CASSLAGTVSYEQYF.

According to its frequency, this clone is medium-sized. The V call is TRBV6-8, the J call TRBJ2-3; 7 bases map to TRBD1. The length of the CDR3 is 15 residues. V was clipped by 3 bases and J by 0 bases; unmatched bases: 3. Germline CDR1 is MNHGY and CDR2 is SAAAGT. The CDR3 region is CASSYGTESTDTQYF. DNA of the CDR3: TGTGCCAGCAGTTATGGGACAGAGAGCACAGATACGCAGTATTTT.

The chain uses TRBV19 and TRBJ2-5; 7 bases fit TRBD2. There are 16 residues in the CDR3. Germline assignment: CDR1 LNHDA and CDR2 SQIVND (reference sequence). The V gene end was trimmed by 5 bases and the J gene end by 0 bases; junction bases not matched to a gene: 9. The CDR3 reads CASSPGTTWYQETQYF. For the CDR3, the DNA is TGTGCCAGTAGTCCGGGGACTACTTGGTACCAAGAGACCCAGTACTTC.

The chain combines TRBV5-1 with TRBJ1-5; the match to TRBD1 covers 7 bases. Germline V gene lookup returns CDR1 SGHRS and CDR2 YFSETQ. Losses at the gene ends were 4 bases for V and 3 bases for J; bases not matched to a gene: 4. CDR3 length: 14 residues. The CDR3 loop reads CASSPGQNNQPQHF. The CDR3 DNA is TGCGCCAGCAGCCCGGGACAGAACAATCAGCCCCAGCATTTT.

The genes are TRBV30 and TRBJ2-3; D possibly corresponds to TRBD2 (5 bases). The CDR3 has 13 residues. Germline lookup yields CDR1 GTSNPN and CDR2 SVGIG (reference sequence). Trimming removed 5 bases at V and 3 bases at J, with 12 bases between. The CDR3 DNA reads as TGTGCCTGGGGGATTGGGAGTACAGATACGCAGTATTTT. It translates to CAWGIGSTDTQYF.